Each of the 21 T cell receptor beta chains below was sequenced from the same sample in a study of blood T cell repertoires in COVID-19. Profiled with immunoSEQ multiplex PCR; TCRdb holds only in-frame clones, not every one. This table holds approximately 180,000 clones, 70% to 90% found once. Sequenced sample: peripheral blood. These receptors all come from a human donor with active or convalescent COVID-19. The donor label of this sample is uncertain.

The gene calls are TRBV5-1 and TRBJ2-7, with a tentative D call TRBD2 (6 bases). The CDR3 length is 12 residues. V was cut by 10 bases and J by 6 bases, with 17 bases left in between. Germline values: CDR1 SGHRS, CDR2 YFSETQ. The CDR3 nucleotides are TGCGCCTCAGCGGGCGGTTGGGGCGAGCAGTACTTC. Residues: CASAGGWGEQYF.

J is TRBJ1-2 and V is TRBV18, with D possibly TRBD1 on 5 matching bases. Trimming removed 2 bases from V and 5 bases from J, with 12 bases in between. Germline CDR1 is KGHSH and CDR2 is LQKENI. CDR3 length: 14 residues. The CDR3 nucleotides are TGTGCCAGCTCACCAGGGAGGGACCCTTATGGCTACACCTTC. Translation: CASSPGRDPYGYTF. Full variable domain (remainder filled in from reference TRBV18 and TRBJ1-2): NAGVMQNPRHLVRRRGQEARLRCSPMKGHSHVYWYRQLPEEGLKFMVYLQKENIIDESGMPKERFSAEFPKEGPSILRIQQVVRGDSAAYFCASSPGRDPYGYTFGSGTRLTVV.

The rearrangement links TRBV18 to TRBJ1-3, with D hard to call. The CDR3 loop spans 16 amino acids. Trimming took 3 bases from V and 0 from J, leaving 12 bases between them. The germline V gene encodes CDR1 KGHSH and CDR2 LQKENI. CDR3 in DNA: TGTGCCAGCTCACCGGGCAGGCCCCGCTCTGGAAACACCATATATTTT. It yields the protein CASSPGRPRSGNTIYF.

V and J are TRBV6-2 or TRBV6-3 and TRBJ2-3; tentative D call: TRBD2 (5 bases). The V end was cut by 0 bases, the J end by 4 bases, with 11 bases between. CDR3 size: 15 residues. In germline, CDR1 is MNHEY, CDR2 SVGEGT. The CDR3 DNA follows: TGTGCCAGCAGTTACTCGGTGGAGGCGGCAGATACGCAGTATTTT. Protein product: CASSYSVEAADTQYF.

CDR3 in amino acids: CASSYSGTGGLRFF. The CDR3 DNA sequence: TGTGCCAGCAGTTACAGTGGGACAGGAGGTTTGCGGTTCTTC. V is TRBV6-2 or TRBV6-3 and J is TRBJ2-1; 8 positions match TRBD1. Looked up from germline, CDR1 is MNHEY and CDR2 is SVGEGT. The CDR3 length is 14 residues. The V segment lost 2 bases and the J segment 15 bases; nucleotides outside the gene matches: 12.

The V gene is TRBV5-1, the J gene TRBJ2-3, with a tentative D call TRBD2 (6 bases). Germline CDR1 is SGHRS and CDR2 is YFSETQ. This CDR3 has 15 residues. V dropped 4 bases and J dropped 2 bases, with 14 bases sitting between them. The CDR3 coding sequence is TGCGCCAGCAGCGTGGGAGGATGGGTCACAGATACGCAGTATTTT. Translation: CASSVGGWVTDTQYF.

The chain has TRBV2 and TRBJ2-7, with D possibly being TRBD2 (6 bases). The V end was cut by 8 bases, the J end by 3 bases, with 14 bases between. The CDR3 spans 13 residues. The germline gives CDR1 SNHLY, CDR2 FYNNEI. This CDR3 reads CASSSDALYEQYF. CDR3 bases: TGTGCCAGCTCTAGCGATGCCCTCTACGAGCAGTACTTC. The whole variable domain, filled in from reference TRBV2 and TRBJ2-7, reads EPEVTQTPSHQVTQMGQEVILRCVPISNHLYFYWYRQILGQKVEFLVSFYNNEISEKSEIFDDQFSVERPDGSNFTLKIRSTKLEDSAMYFCASSSDALYEQYFGPGTRLTVT.

This chain uses TRBV28 with TRBJ2-7; 7 nucleotides align to TRBD2. V was clipped by 6 bases and J by 3 bases; unmatched bases: 2. This CDR3 is built from 12 residues. Germline V gene sequence: CDR1 MDHEN, CDR2 SYDVKM. The CDR3 sequence: CASRASGYEQYF. The CDR3 nucleotides are TGTGCCAGCAGGGCTAGCGGCTACGAGCAGTACTTC. Using reference TRBV28 and TRBJ2-7 for the parts outside the CDR3, the full variable domain is DVKVTQSSRYLVKRTGEKVFLECVQDMDHENMFWYRQDPGLGLRLIYFSYDVKMKEKGDIPEGYSVSREKKERFSLILESASTNQTSMYLCASRASGYEQYFGPGTRLTVT.

The chain couples TRBV28 to TRBJ2-1; 8 bases fit TRBD1. The CDR3 is 19 residues long. The trim removed 7 bases at V and 0 bases at J, leaving 17 bases unmatched. Germline-derived CDR1 and CDR2 are MDHEN and SYDVKM. The CDR3 nucleotides are TGTGCCAGCACCTTCTGGGGGACAGGCGACGGGCGCTCCTACAATGAGCAGTTCTTC. This gives the protein CASTFWGTGDGRSYNEQFF.

Details on this clone: The junction departs from the called germline gene at one end, perhaps through a read error. Here the CDR3 reads CASSEAVGQHYF. CDR3 sequence (DNA): TGTGCCAGCAGTGAAGCAGTGGGGCAACACTACTTC. This sequence joins TRBV6-1 and TRBJ1-2, with a tentative D call TRBD1 (5 bases). Germline CDR1 MNHNS, CDR2 SASEGT. This CDR3 has 12 amino acids.

The V and J genes are TRBV4-2 and TRBJ2-2, with 15 bases that match TRBD2. The CDR3 is 20 residues long. V lost 0 bases, J lost 5 bases, and 10 bases stayed unmatched. Germline assignment: CDR1 LGHNA and CDR2 YNFKEQ. The chain's CDR3 is CASSQEGHTGTSGGTGELFF. In nucleotides, the CDR3 is TGTGCCAGCAGCCAAGAGGGCCATACGGGGACTAGCGGGGGGACCGGGGAGCTGTTTTTT.

V gene TRBV2 combines with J gene TRBJ2-3; unclear D gene. CDR1 and CDR2 from the germline V gene are SNHLY and FYNNEI. V was pared by 10 bases and J by 5 bases, with 10 bases between. The CDR3 is 11 residues long. CDR3 DNA sequence: TGTGCCACCTCACTCATAGATACGCAGTATTTT. Translating it yields CATSLIDTQYF.

This chain uses TRBV4-3 with TRBJ1-2; a weak D match, TRBD1 (6 bases). The V gene lost 0 bases and the J gene lost 5 bases, with 16 bases spanning the gap. Germline-derived CDR1 and CDR2 are LGHNA and YSLEER. The CDR3 length is 16 residues. The CDR3 nucleotides read TGCGCCAGCAGCCAAGATTCGAAAGGGGGACGATATGGCTACACCTTC. This codes for CASSQDSKGGRYGYTF.

The chain is built from TRBV12-3 or TRBV12-4 and TRBJ2-2, with D possibly being TRBD1 (6 bases). The CDR3 spans 13 residues. The V end was cut by 6 bases, the J end by 5 bases, with 10 bases between. The CDR3 here is CASSTDRTGELFF. The DNA of the CDR3 is TGTGCCAGCAGCACCGACAGGACCGGGGAGCTGTTTTTT.

This clone occurred many times. The chain links TRBV7-3 to TRBJ1-2; weak D call: TRBD1 (6 bases). Trimming removed 6 bases at V and 6 bases at J, with 20 bases between. Germline lookup yields CDR1 SGHTA and CDR2 FQGTGA. The CDR3 consists of 15 residues. CDR3 nucleotide sequence: TGTGCCAGCAGTTCGGAGGGGCGGGGGCTCCATGGCTACACCTTC. As protein: CASSSEGRGLHGYTF.

This rearrangement joins TRBV6-5 to TRBJ2-1; 9 nucleotides match TRBD2. V lost 0 bases to trimming and J lost 6 bases; unmatched junction nucleotides: 3. The CDR3 is 15 amino acids. From germline, CDR1 is MNHEY and CDR2 SVGAGI. CDR3 loop: CASSYSGTSSNEQFF. In nucleotides, the CDR3 is TGTGCCAGCAGTTACTCGGGGACTAGCTCCAATGAGCAGTTCTTC.

The chain carries TRBV3-1 (or the pseudogene TRBV3-2) and TRBJ1-4; weak D call: TRBD1 (6 bases). Per the germline V gene, CDR1 is LGHDT and CDR2 is YNNKEL (reference sequence). This CDR3 is built from 14 residues. The germline V and J ends were trimmed by 3 bases and 8 bases, with 13 bases remaining between them. The CDR3 loop reads CASSHPRTAEKLFF. In DNA form, the CDR3 reads TGTGCCAGCAGCCATCCGAGGACAGCCGAAAAACTGTTTTTT.

This chain joins TRBV29-1 and TRBJ1-2, with a tentative D call TRBD1 (5 bases). V was shortened by 5 bases and J by 6 bases, with 13 bases between the two germline ends. Germline CDR1 reads SQVTM; CDR2 reads ANQGSEA. The CDR3 is 12 amino acids. In nucleotides, the CDR3 is TGCAGCGTTAAATCACCGGGGGATGGCTACACCTTC. Its protein product is CSVKSPGDGYTF.

The chain is built from TRBV11-3 and TRBJ2-1; D unclear. The CDR3 runs to 14 residues. Germline V CDR1 and CDR2: SGHNT, YENEEA. The V end lost 7 bases, the J end lost 4 bases, and 14 bases lay between the germline ends. The CDR3, as DNA: TGTGCCAGCACCGTTGGCCCTCTTTACAATGAGCAGTTCTTC. Protein product: CASTVGPLYNEQFF.

This clone was seen only once. The CDR3 loop is CASSLSGTGGWNNSPLHF. The CDR3 DNA follows: TGCGCCAGCAGCTTATCCGGGACAGGGGGGTGGAATAATTCACCCCTCCACTTT. This rearrangement joins TRBV5-1 to TRBJ1-6; 11 bases line up with TRBD1. The germline V gene encodes CDR1 SGHRS and CDR2 YFSETQ. The CDR3 has 18 residues. V gave up 2 bases and J gave up 5 bases; unmatched junction bases: 9.

This clone was seen just once. This chain connects TRBV3-1 (or the pseudogene TRBV3-2) to TRBJ2-5, with a tentative D call TRBD2 (5 bases). Deletions cut 2 bases from V and 9 bases from J, with 7 bases between. The CDR3 sequence is 11 residues long. Germline values: CDR1 LGHDT, CDR2 YNNKEL (reference sequence). The CDR3 DNA reads as TGTGCCAGCAGCCAAACTAGGGCCCAGTACTTC. Its translation is CASSQTRAQYF.